This entry concerns a single T cell receptor beta chain. Other nucleotide sequences in the sample specify the same CDR3. This record belongs to a study of blood T cell repertoires in COVID-19. Study information: T cells, B-cell-depleted T cells, or PBMCs supplied cDNA or gDNA.

Some clones are missing from TCRdb's copy, which holds only in-frame ones; the method was immunoSEQ multiplex PCR. The sample lists over 40,000 clones, around four fifths occurring once. The CDR3 is 14 amino acids. Germline-derived CDR1 and CDR2 are MNHEY and SVGAGI. With 0 bases removed from V and 7 bases from J, the gap between germline ends came to 12 bases. Material for sequencing was peripheral blood. The TCR comes from a man aged 55 to 70 with active COVID-19. The chain carries TRBV6-5 and TRBJ1-2; D may be TRBD1 (6 bases). The CDR3, as DNA: TGTGCCAGCAGTTACTCGGGGCAGGGGAGTGGCTACACCTTC. It is translated as CASSYSGQGSGYTF.